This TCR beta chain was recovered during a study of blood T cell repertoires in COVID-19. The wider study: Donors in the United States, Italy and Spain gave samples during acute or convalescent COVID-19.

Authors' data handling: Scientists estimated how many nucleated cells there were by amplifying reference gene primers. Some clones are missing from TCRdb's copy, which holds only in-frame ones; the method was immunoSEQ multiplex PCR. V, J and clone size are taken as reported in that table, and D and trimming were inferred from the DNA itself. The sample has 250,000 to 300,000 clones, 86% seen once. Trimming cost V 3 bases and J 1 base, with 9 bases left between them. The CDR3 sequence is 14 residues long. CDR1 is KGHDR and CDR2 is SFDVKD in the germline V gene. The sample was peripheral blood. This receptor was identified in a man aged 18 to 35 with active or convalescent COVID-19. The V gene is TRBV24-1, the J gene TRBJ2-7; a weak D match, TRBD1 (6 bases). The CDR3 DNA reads TGTGCCACCAGTGATACAGGGCCTTCCTACGAGCAGTACTTC. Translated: CATSDTGPSYEQYF.